Reported below is one T cell receptor beta chain. This record belongs to a study of blood T cell repertoires in COVID-19. Authors' methods: Reference gene primer amplification gave nucleated cell count estimates. The data were produced by immunoSEQ multiplex PCR, yet TCRdb's version contains in-frame clones alone and is incomplete. The DNA was the basis for D and trimming; V, J and clone size are from that table. The sample shows fewer than 150,000 clones, 70% to 90% of them seen only once. CDR3 length: 17 amino acids. Trimming removed 0 bases from V and 5 bases from J; junction bases left unmatched: 10. Germline V CDR1 and CDR2: LGHDT, YNNKEL (reference sequence).

J is TRBJ1-2 and V is TRBV3-1 (or the pseudogene TRBV3-2), with 9 bases matching TRBD1. The receptor comes from a woman aged 50 to 60 who had recovered from COVID-19. The material sequenced was peripheral blood. The CDR3 spells CASSQDLRDREGYGYTF. CDR3 DNA: TGTGCCAGCAGCCAAGATTTAAGGGACAGGGAAGGGTATGGCTACACCTTC.